The sequence of this TCR beta chain was determined in a study of blood T cell repertoires in COVID-19. On the study more broadly: The United States, Italy and Spain provided the acute and convalescent COVID-19 samples. PBMCs, B-cell-depleted T cells, or T cells provided the cDNA or gDNA that made up the material.

One Seattle source followed patients from active infection through their disease course. The germline V gene encodes CDR1 WNHNN and CDR2 SYGVQD (reference sequence). Losses at the gene ends were 6 bases for V and 3 bases for J; bases not matched to a gene: 11. The CDR3 spans 16 residues. Authors' processing steps: Amplification of reference gene primers provided the estimated nucleated cell counts. Here immunoSEQ multiplex PCR was the method, and the copy in TCRdb shows in-frame clones only, minus some. The V and J calls and clone size come from that table; D and trimming were worked out from the DNA. The profile shows approximately 270,000 clones, approximately 85% of them singletons.

This chain uses TRBV10-1 with TRBJ2-1, with 7 bases aligning to TRBD2. What was sequenced was peripheral blood. The sequence came from a human donor with COVID-19, enrolled during active disease. The donor label of this sample is uncertain. This CDR3 reads CASRSDGGSDYNEQFF. The CDR3 bases are TGCGCCAGCAGATCCGACGGCGGGAGCGACTACAATGAGCAGTTCTTC.